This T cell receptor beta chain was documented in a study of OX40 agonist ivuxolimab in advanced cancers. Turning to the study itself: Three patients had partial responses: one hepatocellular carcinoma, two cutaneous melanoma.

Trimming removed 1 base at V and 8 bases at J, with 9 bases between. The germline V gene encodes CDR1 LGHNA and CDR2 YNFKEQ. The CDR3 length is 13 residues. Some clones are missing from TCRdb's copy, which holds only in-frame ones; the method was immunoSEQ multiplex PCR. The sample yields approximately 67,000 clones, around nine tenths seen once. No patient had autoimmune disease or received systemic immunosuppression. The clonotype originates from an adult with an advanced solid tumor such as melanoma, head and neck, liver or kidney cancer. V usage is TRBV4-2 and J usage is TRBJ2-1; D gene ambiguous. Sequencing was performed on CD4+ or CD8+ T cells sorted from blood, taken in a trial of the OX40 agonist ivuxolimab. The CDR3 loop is CASSQVGSDEQFF. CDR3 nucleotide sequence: TGTGCCAGCAGCCAAGTCGGATCAGATGAGCAGTTCTTC.